This TCR beta chain is drawn from a study of blood T cell repertoires in COVID-19. Overall study: Acute-phase and convalescent COVID-19 samples originated in the United States, Italy and Spain. T cells, B-cell-depleted T cells, or PBMCs provided the cDNA or gDNA that served as material.

Per germline, CDR1 LGHNT and CDR2 FRNRAP. V gave up 10 bases and J gave up 8 bases, with 24 bases separating them. The CDR3 extends over 14 amino acids. Under the authors' procedure: Amplifying reference gene primers gave estimates of nucleated cell counts. The protocol was immunoSEQ multiplex PCR, while the TCRdb copy is restricted to in-frame clones and leaves out a portion. Clonal size and the V and J genes are those of that table, whereas D and trimming came from the DNA. The sample lists roughly 100,000 clones, about 89% seen once, with about 3.9% in the top ten. The specimen was peripheral blood. This TCR derives from a woman aged 45-59 years in a cohort sampled during active COVID-19. The gene calls are TRBV12-5 and TRBJ2-7; maybe TRBD1 (6 bases). CDR3 amino acids: CATTIQGWSGKQYF. Here the CDR3 DNA reads TGTGCTACGACGATTCAGGGGTGGAGCGGAAAGCAGTACTTC.